Following are 25 T cell receptor beta chains from one sample sequenced in a study of CD8+ T cells in alopecia areata. The treatment denotes: oral pan-JAK inhibitor, 5-10 mg twice daily. Following extraction, RNA underwent reverse transcription to cDNA, which served as the sequencing template. Repertoires were generated with immunoSEQ multiplex PCR, while TCRdb's copy carries only in-frame clones and drops some. The table lists 100,000 to 150,000 clones, approximately 60% of them singletons. Sequencing used CD4+ T cells sorted from blood, obtained at week 4, from a patient treated with tofacitinib. The receptors stem from a human donor with alopecia areata.

This clone was observed once. V is TRBV4-3 and J is TRBJ2-5; 15 bases fit TRBD2. The germline V gene has CDR1 LGHNA and CDR2 YSLEER. The CDR3 sequence is 16 residues long. V shed 1 base, J shed 4 bases, and the junction held 1 base outside the gene matches. CDR3 residues: CASSQGTSGGGETQYF. The CDR3 nucleotides read TGCGCCAGCAGCCAAGGGACTAGCGGGGGGGGAGAGACCCAGTACTTC.

V and J are TRBV7-9 and TRBJ2-2; no definite D call. V was shortened by 3 bases and J by 3 bases, with 5 bases between the two germline ends. Germline CDR1 and CDR2: SEHNR and FQNEAQ (reference sequence). There are 13 residues in the CDR3. The CDR3 bases are TGTGCCAGCAGCTTTGGGGACACCGGGGAGCTGTTTTTT. Its translation: CASSFGDTGELFF. Together with reference TRBV7-9 and TRBJ2-2, the CDR3 gives the full variable domain: DTGVSQNPRHKITKRGQNVTFRCDPISEHNRLYWYRQTLGQGPEFLTYFQNEAQLEKSRLLSDRFSAERPKGSFSTLEIQRTEQGDSAMYLCASSFGDTGELFFGEGSRLTVL.

The chain couples TRBV9 to TRBJ2-5; TRBD2 aligns across 8 bases. The CDR3 has 17 amino acids. J gave up 5 bases and V 2 bases, and 14 bases lay outside the gene matches. The germline V gene has CDR1 SGDLS and CDR2 YYNGEE. CDR3 amino acids: CASSVSSGRSGRETQYF. The CDR3 nucleotides are TGTGCCAGCAGCGTCTCGAGCGGGAGAAGTGGTCGGGAGACCCAGTACTTC.

This sequence joins TRBV5-4 and TRBJ1-2, with D tentatively TRBD1 (6 bases). V lost 0 bases and J 5 bases, leaving 14 bases between the germline ends. CDR1 is SGHNT, CDR2 YYREEE, per germline (reference sequence). The CDR3 has 15 amino acids. The CDR3 sequence: CASSLVQGSGYGYTF. CDR3 DNA sequence: TGTGCCAGCAGCTTGGTCCAGGGGAGCGGGTATGGCTACACCTTC.

This chain uses TRBV2 with TRBJ2-2; the D call may be TRBD1 or TRBD2 (6 bases each). This CDR3 has 15 amino acids. The V gene's germline CDR1 is SNHLY and CDR2 FYNNEI. The V end lost 7 bases, the J end lost 5 bases, and 17 bases lay between the germline ends. CDR3 DNA: TGTGCCAGCACCTATCGTGAGGGGGGAACCGGGGAGCTGTTTTTT. Residues: CASTYREGGTGELFF.

The chain combines TRBV29-1 with TRBJ2-5; TRBD2 might be the D (6 bases). Germline CDR1 reads SQVTM; CDR2 reads ANQGSEA. V was clipped by 4 bases and J by 5 bases, with 11 bases between them. The CDR3 runs to 12 residues. In DNA form, the CDR3 reads TGCAGCGTTGTAGGGACTTCGGAGACCCAGTACTTC. This sequence encodes CSVVGTSETQYF. Full variable domain (remainder filled in from reference TRBV29-1 and TRBJ2-5): SAVISQKPSRDICQRGTSLTIQCQVDSQVTMMFWYRQQPGQSLTLIATANQGSEATYESGFVIDKFPISRPNLTFSTLTVSNMSPEDSSIYLCSVVGTSETQYFGPGTRLLVL.

The chain is built from TRBV29-1 and TRBJ2-5; no clear D. The V gene's germline CDR1 is SQVTM and CDR2 ANQGSEA. With 7 bases removed from V and 0 bases from J, the gap between germline ends came to 9 bases. This CDR3 has 12 residues. The CDR3 here is CSAGRYQETQYF. CDR3 nucleotide sequence: TGCAGCGCCGGCAGGTACCAAGAGACCCAGTACTTC.

The rearrangement joins TRBV19 to TRBJ2-5; 10 nucleotides line up with TRBD2. V shed 6 bases, J shed 5 bases, and the junction held 12 bases outside the gene matches. CDR1 LNHDA and CDR2 SQIVND come from the germline V gene (reference sequence). This CDR3 spans 16 amino acids. The CDR3 protein is CASSPLEAGGGETQYF. The CDR3 coding sequence is TGTGCCAGTAGCCCCTTAGAAGCGGGAGGGGGGGAGACCCAGTACTTC.

There are a few counts of this clone. The J gene is TRBJ2-7, the V gene TRBV7-9; D remains unclear. V was shortened by 3 bases and J by 2 bases, with 8 bases between the two germline ends. From germline, CDR1 is SEHNR and CDR2 FQNEAQ (reference sequence). The CDR3 is made up of 13 amino acids. CDR3 bases: TGTGCCAGCAGCTTTAGTAACGCCTACGAGCAGTACTTC. Amino acid sequence: CASSFSNAYEQYF.

Comment on this clone: The same CDR3 arises from other DNA sequences in this sample as well. The chain is built from TRBV7-9 and TRBJ2-7; no firm D call. Trimming removed 0 bases from V and 1 base from J, with 4 bases in between. CDR1 SEHNR and CDR2 FQNEAQ come from the germline V gene (reference sequence). The CDR3 is made up of 13 amino acids. In DNA form, the CDR3 reads TGTGCCAGCAGCTTAGCGGGGTCCTACGAGCAGTACTTC. Translation gives CASSLAGSYEQYF.

This sequence joins TRBV5-1 and TRBJ1-1; TRBD1 might be the D (6 bases). V lost 4 bases and J lost 2, with 18 bases in between. Per the germline V gene, CDR1 is SGHRS and CDR2 is YFSETQ. There are 16 residues in the CDR3. CDR3: CASSLHVGQTNTEAFF. The CDR3 region has the DNA TGCGCCAGCAGCCTCCACGTTGGACAGACCAACACTGAAGCTTTCTTT. The complete variable domain, with remaining parts taken from reference TRBV5-1 and TRBJ1-1, reads KAGVTQTPRYLIKTRGQQVTLSCSPISGHRSVSWYQQTPGQGLQFLFEYFSETQRNKGNFPGRFSGRQFSNSRSEMNVSTLELGDSALYLCASSLHVGQTNTEAFFGQGTRLTVV.

The chain carries TRBV7-9 and TRBJ1-4; tentatively, D is TRBD1 (6 bases). The CDR3 extends over 14 amino acids. The V end lost 5 bases, the J end lost 8 bases, and 15 bases lay between the germline ends. Germline values: CDR1 SEHNR, CDR2 FQNEAQ (reference sequence). The CDR3 nucleotides are TGTGCCAGCAGCCTCGGACAGACCGGGGAAAAACTGTTTTTT. Translation gives CASSLGQTGEKLFF.

This clone has a handful of counts. The rearrangement uses TRBV9 and TRBJ2-1; the D gene is possibly TRBD1 (5 bases). The V end lost 5 bases, the J end lost 9 bases, and 12 bases lay between the germline ends. The length of the CDR3 is 12 residues. From germline, CDR1 is SGDLS and CDR2 YYNGEE. The CDR3 DNA reads as TGTGCCAGCAGATCCCAGGGTACTGAGCAGTTCTTC. This sequence encodes CASRSQGTEQFF. Full variable domain (outside the CDR3, taken from reference TRBV9 and TRBJ2-1): DSGVTQTPKHLITATGQRVTLRCSPRSGDLSVYWYQQSLDQGLQFLIQYYNGEERAKGNILERFSAQQFPDLHSELNLSSLELGDSALYFCASRSQGTEQFFGPGTRLTVL.

The V and J genes are TRBV7-2 and TRBJ1-2; D is undetermined. CDR3 length: 15 amino acids. Germline V gives CDR1 SGHTA, CDR2 FQGNSA. Trimming removed 3 bases at V and 1 base at J, with 12 bases between. The DNA of the CDR3 is TGTGCCAGCAGCTTTGGGCGTGGAAATAACTATGGCTACACCTTC. Its protein is CASSFGRGNNYGYTF. Looking up the rest from reference TRBV7-2 and TRBJ1-2 gives the full variable domain: GAGVSQSPSNKVTEKGKDVELRCDPISGHTALYWYRQSLGQGLEFLIYFQGNSAPDKSGLPSDRFSAERTGGSVSTLTIQRTQQEDSAVYLCASSFGRGNNYGYTFGSGTRLTVV.

The CDR3 sequence: CASSVTGDYGYTF. CDR3 DNA sequence: TGTGCCAGCAGTGTAACAGGGGACTATGGCTACACCTTC. The V gene is TRBV6-5, the J gene TRBJ1-2; 7 nucleotides agree with TRBD1. J gave up 3 bases and V 5 bases, and 3 bases lay outside the gene matches. Germline CDR1 MNHEY, CDR2 SVGAGI. CDR3 length equals 13 residues.

The chain recombines TRBV29-1 with TRBJ2-3, with D tentatively TRBD1 (5 bases). The CDR3 length is 13 residues. Germline V gene lookup returns CDR1 SQVTM and CDR2 ANQGSEA. V was clipped by 7 bases and J by 1 base, with 12 bases between them. CDR3 sequence (DNA): TGCAGCGCCAGGTTAGGGGGCACAGATACGCAGTATTTT. It encodes CSARLGGTDTQYF.

This clone has a single count. The rearrangement uses TRBV29-1 and TRBJ1-5; D is undetermined. Between the trimmed V and J ends, which lost 0 bases and 5 bases, there was a span of 8 bases. The CDR3 length is 13 residues. The germline gives CDR1 SQVTM, CDR2 ANQGSEA. In DNA form, the CDR3 reads TGCAGCGTTGAAGATCACTGGGATCAGCCCCAGCATTTT. Its translation is CSVEDHWDQPQHF.

J is TRBJ2-4 and V is TRBV29-1, with 7 positions matching TRBD1. The germline gives CDR1 SQVTM, CDR2 ANQGSEA. The CDR3 extends over 20 amino acids. After removal of 5 bases from V and 0 bases from J, the junction contained 22 bases not matched to a gene. The CDR3 sequence is CSVPCYPPGTASIAKNIQYF. CDR3 nucleotide sequence: TGCAGCGTTCCCTGTTACCCTCCTGGGACAGCATCTATAGCCAAAAACATTCAGTACTTC.

This clone was detected only a few times. A junction end diverges from the germline sequence, so it may reflect a read error. The gene calls are TRBV29-1 and TRBJ2-7, with 8 bases aligning to TRBD2. Germline V gives CDR1 SQVTM, CDR2 ANQGSEA. The CDR3 is made up of 15 amino acids. CDR3 protein: CSVGGLEAFSYGQYF. The CDR3 DNA reads TGCAGCGTTGGGGGACTAGAGGCCTTCTCCTACGGGCAGTACTTC.

The rearrangement links TRBV4-3 to TRBJ2-3; D uncertain. The germline CDR1 and CDR2 sequences are LGHNA and YSLEER. This CDR3 contains 13 residues. Trimming pared 0 bases from V and 7 bases from J, leaving 8 bases between. The chain's CDR3 is CASSQDKPHTQYF. The CDR3 DNA follows: TGCGCCAGCAGCCAAGATAAGCCCCATACGCAGTATTTT.

The chain links TRBV29-1 to TRBJ1-1, with a weak D call TRBD1 (5 bases). Germline CDR1 and CDR2: SQVTM and ANQGSEA. This CDR3 spans 16 amino acids. Trimming shortened V by 4 bases and J by 1 base, and 19 bases separated the two germline ends. As DNA, the CDR3 is TGCAGCGTTGTAGGTTCCGGGGACCAAGCGAACACTGAAGCTTTCTTT. It encodes CSVVGSGDQANTEAFF.

The chain is built from TRBV9 and TRBJ1-1; D is unclear. Trimming removed 4 bases at V and 2 bases at J, with 15 bases between. Germline-derived CDR1 and CDR2 are SGDLS and YYNGEE. The CDR3 is 15 residues long. The CDR3 is CASSSRGFGNTEAFF. CDR3 nucleotides: TGTGCCAGCAGCTCCCGCGGGTTTGGAAACACTGAAGCTTTCTTT.

This clone occurred a few times. The chain uses TRBV7-8 and TRBJ1-1, with TRBD1 matching 7 bases. V shed 4 bases and J 6 bases; nucleotides not matched to a gene: 5. The germline V gene has CDR1 SGHVS and CDR2 FQNEAQ. CDR3 length: 13 residues. The CDR3 bases are TGTGCCAGCAGCTCGACAGGGTTCGCTGAAGCTTTCTTT. It codes for CASSSTGFAEAFF. Together with reference TRBV7-8 and TRBJ1-1, the CDR3 gives the full variable domain: GAGVSQSPRYKVAKRGQDVALRCDPISGHVSLFWYQQALGQGPEFLTYFQNEAQLDKSGLPSDRFFAERPEGSVSTLKIQRTQQEDSAVYLCASSSTGFAEAFFGQGTRLTVV.

The count of this clone is one. The chain combines TRBV29-1 with TRBJ1-1; weak D call: TRBD1 (5 bases). The CDR3 is 14 amino acids. Germline V gives CDR1 SQVTM, CDR2 ANQGSEA. V dropped 0 bases and J dropped 1 base, with 9 bases sitting between them. The CDR3 sequence is CSVEDAGTNTEAFF. The CDR3 coding sequence is TGCAGCGTTGAAGACGCAGGGACGAACACTGAAGCTTTCTTT.

This clone was observed a single time. The V and J genes are TRBV29-1 and TRBJ2-7; TRBD1 matches at 8 bases. The J segment lost 7 bases and the V segment lost 7 bases, leaving 9 bases of the junction unmatched. CDR3 length: 12 amino acids. Germline loops: CDR1 SQVTM, CDR2 ANQGSEA. The CDR3: CSAAQGAEEQYF. CDR3 DNA: TGCAGCGCAGCCCAGGGGGCGGAGGAGCAGTACTTC.